Sequencing of this TCR beta chain was carried out in a study of molecular identifiers for immune sequencing clone quantification. Study background: RNA from approximately 20,000 or 98,000 naive CD8 cells was split five ways in replicates, with four sequenced. Whole-study results and caveats: Effector cells kept over 98% of their molecules in clones above 20 RNA copies, while naive cells kept under 1% there.

Trimming took off 0 bases at V and 1 base at J, with 6 bases between the two ends. Per the germline V gene, CDR1 is DFQATT and CDR2 is SNEGSKA (reference sequence). The CDR3 spans 13 residues. With regard to this clonotype: Its target is unknown.

Library preparation followed earlier protocols using designated TCR primers. TCRdb reprocessed the PCR reads via MiXCR and lists one record per CDR3 protein. Of around 320,000 distinct CDR3 sequences in the sample, roughly 24% were seen once. A CD8+CD4-CCR7+CD45RA+ gate was used to sort naive CD8 T cells. This chain connects TRBV20-1 to TRBJ1-1; D is unresolved. The specimen sequenced was naive CD8+ T cells from blood, with Jurkat cell RNA spiked in. Subset in this sample: FACS-sorted CD8+CD4-CCR7+CD45RA+ naive T cells. The receptor was derived from a human donor in good health. Some libraries in this study had Jurkat cell RNA spiked in. The CDR3 is CSARDEANTEAFF. The CDR3 DNA sequence: TGCAGTGCTAGAGATGAAGCGAACACTGAAGCTTTCTTT.